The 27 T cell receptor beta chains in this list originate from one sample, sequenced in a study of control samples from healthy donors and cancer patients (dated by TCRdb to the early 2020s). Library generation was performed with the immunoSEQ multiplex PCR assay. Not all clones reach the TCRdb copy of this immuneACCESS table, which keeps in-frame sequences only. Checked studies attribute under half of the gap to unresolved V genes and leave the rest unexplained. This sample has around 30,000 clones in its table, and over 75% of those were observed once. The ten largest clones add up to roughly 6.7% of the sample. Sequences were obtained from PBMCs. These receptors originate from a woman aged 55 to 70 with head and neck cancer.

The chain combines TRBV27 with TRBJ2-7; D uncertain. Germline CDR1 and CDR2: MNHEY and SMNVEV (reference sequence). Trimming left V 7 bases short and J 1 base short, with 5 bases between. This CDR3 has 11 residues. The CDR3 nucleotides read TGTGCCAGCACCTTTTCCTACGAGCAGTACTTC. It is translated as CASTFSYEQYF.

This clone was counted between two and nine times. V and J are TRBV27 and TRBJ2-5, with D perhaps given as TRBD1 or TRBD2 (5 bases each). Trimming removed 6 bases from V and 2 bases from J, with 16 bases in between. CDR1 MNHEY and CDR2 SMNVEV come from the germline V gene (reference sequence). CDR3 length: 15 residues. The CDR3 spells CASRTGLGDQETQYF. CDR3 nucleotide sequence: TGTGCCAGCAGAACCGGGTTGGGGGATCAAGAGACCCAGTACTTC.

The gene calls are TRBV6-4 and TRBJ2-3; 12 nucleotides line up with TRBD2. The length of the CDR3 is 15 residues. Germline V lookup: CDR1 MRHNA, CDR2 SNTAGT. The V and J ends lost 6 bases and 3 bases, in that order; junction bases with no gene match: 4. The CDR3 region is CASSQLAGGTDTQYF. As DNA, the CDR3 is TGTGCCAGCAGCCAGCTAGCGGGAGGGACAGATACGCAGTATTTT.

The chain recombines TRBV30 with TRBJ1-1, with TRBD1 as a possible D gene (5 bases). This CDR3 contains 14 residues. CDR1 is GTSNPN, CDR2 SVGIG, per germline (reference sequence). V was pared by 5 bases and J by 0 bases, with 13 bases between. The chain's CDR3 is CAWGGTSLNTEAFF. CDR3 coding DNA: TGTGCCTGGGGGGGTACATCTCTGAACACTGAAGCTTTCTTT. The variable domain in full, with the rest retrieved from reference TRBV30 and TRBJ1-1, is SQTIHQWPATLVQPVGSPLSLECTVEGTSNPNLYWYRQAAGRGLQLLFYSVGIGQISSEVPQNLSASRPQDRQFILSSKKLLLSDSGFYLCAWGGTSLNTEAFFGQGTRLTVV.

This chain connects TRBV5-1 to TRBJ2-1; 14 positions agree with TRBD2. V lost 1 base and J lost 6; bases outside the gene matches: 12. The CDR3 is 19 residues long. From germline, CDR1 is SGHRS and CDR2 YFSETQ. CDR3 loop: CASSLHGTSGSFLGNEQFF. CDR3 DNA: TGCGCCAGCAGCTTGCATGGGACTAGCGGGAGTTTTCTTGGCAATGAGCAGTTCTTC.

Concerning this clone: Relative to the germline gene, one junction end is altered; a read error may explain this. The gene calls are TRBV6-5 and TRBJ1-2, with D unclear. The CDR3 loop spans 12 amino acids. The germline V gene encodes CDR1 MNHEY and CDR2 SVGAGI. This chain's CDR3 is CASSYSGYGYTF. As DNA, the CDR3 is TGTGCCAGCAGCTACTCGGGCTATGGCTACACCTTC.

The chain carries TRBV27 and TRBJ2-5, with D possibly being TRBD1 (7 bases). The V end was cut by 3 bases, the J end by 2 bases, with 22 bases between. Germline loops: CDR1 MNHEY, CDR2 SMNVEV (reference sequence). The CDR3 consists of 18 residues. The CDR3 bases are TGTGCCAGCAGTTTGATCTCTTGGAGGGGGACAGAGCAAGAGACCCAGTACTTC. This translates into CASSLISWRGTEQETQYF.

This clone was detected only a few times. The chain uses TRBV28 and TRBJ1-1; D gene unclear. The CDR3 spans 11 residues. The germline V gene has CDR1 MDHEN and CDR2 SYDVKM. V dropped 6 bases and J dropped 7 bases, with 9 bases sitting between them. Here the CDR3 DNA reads TGTGCCAGCAGCCGACATCTTGAAGCTTTCTTT. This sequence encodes CASSRHLEAFF.

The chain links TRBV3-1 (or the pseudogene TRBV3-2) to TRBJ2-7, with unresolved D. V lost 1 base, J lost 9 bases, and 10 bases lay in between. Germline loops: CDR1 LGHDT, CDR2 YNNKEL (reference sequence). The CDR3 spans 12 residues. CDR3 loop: CASSQAGLGQYF. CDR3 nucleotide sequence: TGTGCCAGCAGCCAAGCCGGCCTCGGGCAGTACTTC.

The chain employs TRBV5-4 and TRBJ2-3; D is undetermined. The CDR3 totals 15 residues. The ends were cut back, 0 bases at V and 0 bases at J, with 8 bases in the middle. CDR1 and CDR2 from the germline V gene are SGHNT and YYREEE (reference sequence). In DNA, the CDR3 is TGTGCCAGCAGCTTGGAAGCTAGAAGCACAGATACGCAGTATTTT. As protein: CASSLEARSTDTQYF.

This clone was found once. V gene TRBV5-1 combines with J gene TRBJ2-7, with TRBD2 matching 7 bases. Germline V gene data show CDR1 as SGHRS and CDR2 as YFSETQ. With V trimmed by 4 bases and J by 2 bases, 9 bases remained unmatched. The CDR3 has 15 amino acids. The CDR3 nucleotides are TGCGCCAGCAGCCTGGGGGGGACGGGGGCCTACGAGCAGTACTTC. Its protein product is CASSLGGTGAYEQYF.

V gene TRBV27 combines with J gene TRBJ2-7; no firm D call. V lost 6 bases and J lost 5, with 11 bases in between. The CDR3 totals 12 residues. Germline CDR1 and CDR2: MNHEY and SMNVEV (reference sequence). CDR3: CASRDPVHEQYF. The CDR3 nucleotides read TGTGCCAGCAGAGACCCTGTCCACGAGCAGTACTTC.

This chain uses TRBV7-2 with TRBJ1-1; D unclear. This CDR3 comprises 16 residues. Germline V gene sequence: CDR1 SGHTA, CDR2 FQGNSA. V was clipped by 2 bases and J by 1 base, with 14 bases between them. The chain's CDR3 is CASSLRAIWGNTEAFF. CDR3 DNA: TGTGCCAGCAGCTTACGGGCCATTTGGGGGAACACTGAAGCTTTCTTT. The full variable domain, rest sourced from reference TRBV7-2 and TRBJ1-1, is GAGVSQSPSNKVTEKGKDVELRCDPISGHTALYWYRQSLGQGLEFLIYFQGNSAPDKSGLPSDRFSAERTGGSVSTLTIQRTQQEDSAVYLCASSLRAIWGNTEAFFGQGTRLTVV.

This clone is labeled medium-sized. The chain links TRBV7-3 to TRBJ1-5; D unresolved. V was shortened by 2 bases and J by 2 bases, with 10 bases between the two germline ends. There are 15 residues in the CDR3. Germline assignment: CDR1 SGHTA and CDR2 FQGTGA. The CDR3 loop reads CASSLQPGGNQPQHF. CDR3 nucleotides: TGTGCCAGCAGCTTACAGCCAGGAGGCAATCAGCCCCAGCATTTT.

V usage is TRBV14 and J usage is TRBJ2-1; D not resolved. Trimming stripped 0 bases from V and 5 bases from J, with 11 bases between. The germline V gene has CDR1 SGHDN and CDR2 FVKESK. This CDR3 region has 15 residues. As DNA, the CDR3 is TGTGCCAGCAGCCAAGATATGACACTACACAATGAGCAGTTCTTC. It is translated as CASSQDMTLHNEQFF.

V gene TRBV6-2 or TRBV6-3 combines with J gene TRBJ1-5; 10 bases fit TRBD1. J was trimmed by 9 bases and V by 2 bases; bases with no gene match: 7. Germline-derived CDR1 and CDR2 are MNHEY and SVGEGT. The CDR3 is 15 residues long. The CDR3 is CASSYGDRGHRPQHF. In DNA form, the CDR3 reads TGTGCCAGCAGTTACGGTGACAGGGGGCATCGGCCCCAGCATTTT.

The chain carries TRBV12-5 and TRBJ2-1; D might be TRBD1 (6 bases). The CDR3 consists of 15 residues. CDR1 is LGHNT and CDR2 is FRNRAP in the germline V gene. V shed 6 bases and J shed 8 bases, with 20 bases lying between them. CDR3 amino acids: CASGGALEDMYEQFF. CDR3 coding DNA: TGTGCTAGTGGGGGGGCCCTTGAAGACATGTATGAGCAGTTCTTC.

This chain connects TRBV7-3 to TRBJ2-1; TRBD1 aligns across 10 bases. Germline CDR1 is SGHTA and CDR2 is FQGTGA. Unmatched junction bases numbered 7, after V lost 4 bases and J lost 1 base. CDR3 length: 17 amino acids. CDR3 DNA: TGTGCCAGCAGCTCCCAAGGGACAGGGGTATCCTACAATGAGCAGTTCTTC. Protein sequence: CASSSQGTGVSYNEQFF.

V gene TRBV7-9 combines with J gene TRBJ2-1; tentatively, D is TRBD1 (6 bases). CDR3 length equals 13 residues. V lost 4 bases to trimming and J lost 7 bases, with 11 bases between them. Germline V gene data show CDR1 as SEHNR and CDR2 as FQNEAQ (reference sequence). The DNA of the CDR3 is TGTGCCAGCAGCTCCCGGGACAAGAATGAGCAGTTCTTC. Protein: CASSSRDKNEQFF.

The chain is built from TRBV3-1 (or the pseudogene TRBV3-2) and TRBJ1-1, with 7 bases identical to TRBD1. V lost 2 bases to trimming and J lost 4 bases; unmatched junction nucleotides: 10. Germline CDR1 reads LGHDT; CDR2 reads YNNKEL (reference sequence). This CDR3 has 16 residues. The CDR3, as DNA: TGTGCCAGCAGCCAACGAGGGGGCAGGGCGGGCACTGAAGCTTTCTTT. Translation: CASSQRGGRAGTEAFF.

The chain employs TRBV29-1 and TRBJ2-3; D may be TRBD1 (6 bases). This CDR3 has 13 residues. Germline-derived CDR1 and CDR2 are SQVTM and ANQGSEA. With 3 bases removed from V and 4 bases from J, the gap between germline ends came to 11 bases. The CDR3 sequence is CSVDQGSSDTQYF. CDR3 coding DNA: TGCAGCGTTGACCAGGGGAGCTCAGATACGCAGTATTTT.

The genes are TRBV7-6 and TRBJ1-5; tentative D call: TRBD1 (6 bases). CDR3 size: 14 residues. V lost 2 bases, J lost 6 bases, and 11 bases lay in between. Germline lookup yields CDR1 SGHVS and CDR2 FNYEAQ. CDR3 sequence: CASSLRQEGQPQHF. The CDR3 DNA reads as TGTGCCAGCAGCTTAAGACAGGAGGGTCAGCCCCAGCATTTT.

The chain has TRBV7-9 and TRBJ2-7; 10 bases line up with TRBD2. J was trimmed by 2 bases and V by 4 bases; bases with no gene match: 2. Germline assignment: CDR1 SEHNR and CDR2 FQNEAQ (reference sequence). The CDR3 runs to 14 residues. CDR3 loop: CASSSSGGTYEQYF. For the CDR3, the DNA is TGTGCCAGCAGCTCTAGCGGGGGAACCTACGAGCAGTACTTC.

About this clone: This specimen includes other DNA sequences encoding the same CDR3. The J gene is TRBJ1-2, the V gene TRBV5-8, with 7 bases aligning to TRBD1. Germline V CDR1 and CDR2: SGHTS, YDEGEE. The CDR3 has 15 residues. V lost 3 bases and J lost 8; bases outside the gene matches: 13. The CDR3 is CASSWVGQGVGGYTF. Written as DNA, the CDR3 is TGTGCCAGCAGCTGGGTGGGGCAGGGGGTAGGGGGCTACACCTTC.

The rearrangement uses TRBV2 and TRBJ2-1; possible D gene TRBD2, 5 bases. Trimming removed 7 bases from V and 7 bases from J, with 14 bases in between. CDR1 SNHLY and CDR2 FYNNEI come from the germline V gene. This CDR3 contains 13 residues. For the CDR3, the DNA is TGTGCCAGCAAAAGCGACGGGGAGAATGAGCAGTTCTTC. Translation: CASKSDGENEQFF. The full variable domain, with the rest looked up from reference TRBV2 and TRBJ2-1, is EPEVTQTPSHQVTQMGQEVILRCVPISNHLYFYWYRQILGQKVEFLVSFYNNEISEKSEIFDDQFSVERPDGSNFTLKIRSTKLEDSAMYFCASKSDGENEQFFGPGTRLTVL.

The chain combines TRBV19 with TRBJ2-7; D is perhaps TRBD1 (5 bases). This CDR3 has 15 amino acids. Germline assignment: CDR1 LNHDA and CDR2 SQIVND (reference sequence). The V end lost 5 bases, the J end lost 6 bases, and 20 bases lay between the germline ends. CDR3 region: CASSASRDLSSEQYF. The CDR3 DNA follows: TGTGCCAGTAGTGCCTCCAGGGATTTATCGTCCGAGCAGTACTTC.

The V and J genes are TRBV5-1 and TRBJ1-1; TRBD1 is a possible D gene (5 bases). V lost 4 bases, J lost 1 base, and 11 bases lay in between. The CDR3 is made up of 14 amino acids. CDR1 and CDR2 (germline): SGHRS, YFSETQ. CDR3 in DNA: TGCGCCAGCAGCCGGGACCCAGAGAACACTGAAGCTTTCTTT. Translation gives CASSRDPENTEAFF.